This TCR beta chain was obtained from a study of neurological immune-mediated disorders. Looked up from germline, CDR1 is SGHTA and CDR2 is FQGNSA. Trimming removed 0 bases from V and 14 bases from J; junction bases left unmatched: 6. This CDR3 region has 14 residues. The cDNA was synthesized by 5'RACE incorporating 10-nucleotide random UMIs. Sequencing runs each generated in excess of 200 million TCR-beta sequences derived from 15-18 subjects. One entry per CDR3 protein, called by TCRdb with MiXCR from the 5' RACE reads. The sample lists about 50,000 distinct CDR3 sequences, 10% to 13% occurring once.

This receptor was obtained from a man aged 70-80 years with HTLV-1-associated myelopathy (HAM/TSP). The source material was PBMCs. The genes are TRBV7-2 and TRBJ2-3, with 12 bases that match TRBD2. The CDR3 spells CASSLAGLAGMRYF. CDR3 bases: TGTGCCAGCAGCTTAGCCGGACTAGCGGGGATGCGGTATTTT. Using reference TRBV7-2 and TRBJ2-3 for the parts outside the CDR3, the full variable domain is GAGVSQSPSNKVTEKGKDVELRCDPISGHTALYWYRQSLGQGLEFLIYFQGNSAPDKSGLPSDRFSAERTGGSVSTLTIQRTQQEDSAVYLCASSLAGLAGMRYFGPGTRLTVL.